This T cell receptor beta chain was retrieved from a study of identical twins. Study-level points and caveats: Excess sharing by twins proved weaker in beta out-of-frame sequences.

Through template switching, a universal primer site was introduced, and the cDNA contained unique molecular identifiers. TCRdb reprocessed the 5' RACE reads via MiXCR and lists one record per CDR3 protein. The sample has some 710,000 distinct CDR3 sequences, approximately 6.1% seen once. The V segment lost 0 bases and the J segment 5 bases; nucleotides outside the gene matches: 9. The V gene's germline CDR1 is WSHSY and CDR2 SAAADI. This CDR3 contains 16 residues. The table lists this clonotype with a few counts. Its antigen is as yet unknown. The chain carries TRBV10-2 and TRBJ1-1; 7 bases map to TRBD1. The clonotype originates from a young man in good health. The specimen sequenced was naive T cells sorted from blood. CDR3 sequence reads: CASSESLKGARTEAFF. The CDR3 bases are TGCGCCAGCAGTGAGTCGCTTAAGGGGGCGAGGACTGAAGCTTTCTTT.